This TCR beta chain derives from a study of cytomegalovirus exposure and HLA in healthy donors. Study-wide results and caveats: The classifier reportedly diagnosed cytomegalovirus status with high sensitivity and specificity.

Produced via immunoSEQ multiplex PCR; TCRdb's table is partial and in-frame only. This sample yields just over 80,000 clones, of which approximately 96% are seen a single time; approximately 1.2% belongs to the top ten. This clone was detected only once. Its antigen is as yet unknown. The CDR3 contains 12 residues. Germline CDR1 SGHDN, CDR2 FVKESK. After removal of 8 bases from V and 5 bases from J, the junction contained 4 bases not matched to a gene. The study drew the donors from its approximately 110-subject validation cohort, separate from the approximately 700-subject first cohort. The chain links TRBV14 to TRBJ2-7; TRBD2 aligns across 9 bases. The clonotype was recovered from a woman between 18 and 30 years old in good health and CMV-seronegative. The sequenced material came from PBMCs. CDR3 region: CASGAGGDEQYF. The DNA of the CDR3 is TGTGCCAGCGGGGCGGGAGGGGACGAGCAGTACTTC.